The rows below give T cell receptor beta chains drawn from one sample of a study of CD8+ T cells in alopecia areata. Profiled with immunoSEQ multiplex PCR; TCRdb holds only in-frame clones, not every one. The sample yields about 150,000 clones, less than 65% seen once. The sample here was CD8+ T cells sorted from blood, taken at week 0. These receptors all stem from a human donor with alopecia areata. Each CDR3 is given with its conserved first and last residue. The order of the fields is V gene, J gene, CDR3 protein.

v_gene: TRBV11-2
j_gene: TRBJ2-5
CDR3aa: CASSLGETQYF

v_gene: TRBV19
j_gene: TRBJ2-1
CDR3aa: CASSIENRGNEQFF

v_gene: TRBV6-5
j_gene: TRBJ2-1
CDR3aa: CASSYIGGAGNEQFF

v_gene: TRBV14
j_gene: TRBJ1-2
CDR3aa: CASSQDMSGAGGYTF

v_gene: TRBV4-3
j_gene: TRBJ2-7
CDR3aa: CASSQQDSYEQYF

v_gene: TRBV25-1
j_gene: TRBJ2-7
CDR3aa: CASSRLGSDYEQYF

v_gene: TRBV7-9
j_gene: TRBJ1-5
CDR3aa: CASSLTDRGPNQPQHF

v_gene: TRBV5-6
j_gene: TRBJ2-7
CDR3aa: CASSPQGKAYEQYF

v_gene: TRBV14
j_gene: TRBJ2-4
CDR3aa: CASSQRETRDIQYF

v_gene: TRBV9
j_gene: TRBJ1-2
CDR3aa: CASSGTGEGYTF

v_gene: TRBV7-8
j_gene: TRBJ2-5
CDR3aa: CASSLGSRGETQYF

v_gene: TRBV7-2
j_gene: TRBJ2-1
CDR3aa: CATAGVPYNEQFF

v_gene: TRBV10-3
j_gene: TRBJ1-2
CDR3aa: CAIKTGATANYGYTF

v_gene: TRBV29-1
j_gene: TRBJ2-1
CDR3aa: CSAISGNHEQFF

v_gene: TRBV5-4
j_gene: TRBJ1-2
CDR3aa: CASSRRQAIYGYTF

v_gene: TRBV25-1
j_gene: TRBJ2-1
CDR3aa: CASREAYEQFF

v_gene: TRBV7-3
j_gene: TRBJ2-1
CDR3aa: CASSLDRGGEQFF